What follows are 7 T cell receptor beta chains derived from one specimen sequenced in a study of PD-1 blockade in classical Hodgkin lymphoma. There was relapse after autologous stem cell transplantation in every patient, and there was variation in brentuximab vedotin exposure. Clones were read by immunoSEQ multiplex PCR, and TCRdb kept only the in-frame ones, dropping some. The data hold tens of thousands of clones, with approximately 90% observed a single time. Material: peripheral blood mononuclear cells (PBMCs), obtained at baseline. These receptors came from a human donor with classical Hodgkin lymphoma.

The sample holds one count of this clone. CDR3 amino acids: CASRMTQGDEAFF. CDR3 in DNA: TGTGCCAGCAGGATGACCCAGGGTGATGAAGCTTTCTTT. V is TRBV28 and J is TRBJ1-1, with a tentative D call TRBD1 (5 bases). CDR1 is MDHEN and CDR2 is SYDVKM in the germline V gene. The length of the CDR3 is 13 residues. The V and J ends lost 6 bases and 7 bases respectively, with 15 bases between them.

This clone was counted a single time. This sequence joins TRBV6-4 and TRBJ2-1; D possibly matches TRBD1 or TRBD2 (5 bases each). The CDR3 length is 13 residues. Germline V gene lookup returns CDR1 MRHNA and CDR2 SNTAGT. V lost 2 bases and J 6 bases, leaving 8 bases between the germline ends. In nucleotides, the CDR3 is TGTGCCAGCAGTGACAGGGACGCCAATGAGCAGTTCTTC. Encoded protein: CASSDRDANEQFF.

V is TRBV6-6 and J is TRBJ2-3, with D tentatively TRBD1 (5 bases). The CDR3 totals 16 residues. Trimming pared 0 bases from V and 6 bases from J, leaving 16 bases between. Germline V gives CDR1 MNHNY, CDR2 SVGAGI (reference sequence). The CDR3 loop is CASSYSVTDPGDTQYF. The CDR3 nucleotides read TGTGCCAGCAGTTACTCGGTGACAGACCCTGGGGATACGCAGTATTTT.

The V gene is TRBV28, the J gene TRBJ1-3; D remains ambiguous. Trimming cost V 8 bases and J 0 bases, with 11 bases left between them. This CDR3 has 14 amino acids. Per germline, CDR1 MDHEN and CDR2 SYDVKM. The CDR3 sequence: CASGQRVSGNTIYF. The DNA of the CDR3 is TGTGCCAGCGGGCAGAGAGTCTCTGGAAACACCATATATTTT.

The rearrangement links TRBV5-6 to TRBJ1-4; no reliable D call. The CDR3 has 12 residues. V was cut by 1 base and J by 12 bases, with 10 bases left in between. Looked up from germline, CDR1 is SGHDT and CDR2 is YYEEEE. The CDR3 here is CASSLSSRQLFF. CDR3 nucleotide sequence: TGTGCCAGCAGCTTGTCATCCCGCCAACTGTTTTTT. The variable domain in full, completed from reference TRBV5-6 and TRBJ1-4, reads DAGVTQSPTHLIKTRGQQVTLRCSPKSGHDTVSWYQQALGQGPQFIFQYYEEEERQRGNFPDRFSGHQFPNYSSELNVNALLLGDSALYLCASSLSSRQLFFGSGTQLSVL.

V gene TRBV7-3 combines with J gene TRBJ2-2; D ambiguous. Germline V lookup: CDR1 SGHTA, CDR2 FQGTGA. This CDR3 comprises 13 residues. V was shortened by 3 bases and J by 6 bases, with 8 bases between the two germline ends. CDR3 sequence: CASSLEGSGELFF. The DNA of the CDR3 is TGTGCCAGCAGCTTGGAAGGGTCCGGGGAGCTGTTTTTT.

This clone was found a few times. J is TRBJ2-1 and V is TRBV19, with 10 nucleotides matching TRBD2. J was trimmed by 2 bases and V by 4 bases; bases with no gene match: 2. The length of the CDR3 is 15 residues. The germline V gene encodes CDR1 LNHDA and CDR2 SQIVND (reference sequence). The CDR3: CASSRLAGAYNEQFF. The CDR3 region has the DNA TGTGCCAGTAGTAGGCTAGCGGGGGCCTACAATGAGCAGTTCTTC.